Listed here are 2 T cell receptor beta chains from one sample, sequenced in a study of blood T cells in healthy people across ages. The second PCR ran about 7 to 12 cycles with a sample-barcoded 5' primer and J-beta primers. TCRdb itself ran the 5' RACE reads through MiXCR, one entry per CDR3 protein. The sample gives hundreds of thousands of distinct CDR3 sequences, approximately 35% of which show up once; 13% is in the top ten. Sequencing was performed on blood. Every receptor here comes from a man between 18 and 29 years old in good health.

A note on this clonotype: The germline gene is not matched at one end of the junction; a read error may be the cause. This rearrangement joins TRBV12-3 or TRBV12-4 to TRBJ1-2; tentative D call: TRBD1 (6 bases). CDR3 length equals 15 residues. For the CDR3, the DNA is TGTGCCAACAGTGCCTCTTGGGGGCTTGACTATGGCTACACCTTC. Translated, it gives CANSASWGLDYGYTF.

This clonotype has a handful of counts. In DNA, the CDR3 is TGCAGTGCTAGGTGGGGAAGTGATCAGCCCCAGCATTTT. This sequence encodes CSARWGSDQPQHF. V usage is TRBV20-1 and J usage is TRBJ1-5, with unresolved D. Trimming shortened V by 3 bases and J by 5 bases, and 11 bases separated the two germline ends. Looked up from germline, CDR1 is DFQATT and CDR2 is SNEGSKA (reference sequence). The CDR3 sequence is 13 residues long.